One sample yielded the 16 T cell receptor beta chains listed below, sequenced in a study of T-cell memory formation after mild COVID-19. TCRdb processed the 5' RACE reads anew with MiXCR; each CDR3 protein has one entry. The profile covers around 250,000 distinct CDR3 sequences, with approximately 15% appearing a single time and 2.1% taken by the ten largest. Material: PBMCs or a T cell subset sorted from them (not recorded which). The receptors shown here come from an adult woman who had mild COVID-19 (a few samples of this study predate the infection). Cell type and time point are not known.

A few counts support this clonotype. V usage is TRBV3-1 and J usage is TRBJ1-2; D might be TRBD1 (5 bases). This CDR3 contains 13 residues. The germline gives CDR1 LGHDT, CDR2 YNNKEL (reference sequence). V lost 4 bases and J lost 7, with 13 bases in between. The CDR3 sequence is CASSRAQGSGYTF. For the CDR3, the DNA is TGTGCCAGCAGCCGGGCCCAGGGCTCTGGCTACACCTTC. The full variable domain, completed using reference TRBV3-1 and TRBJ1-2, is DTAVSQTPKYLVTQMGNDKSIKCEQNLGHDTMYWYKQDSKKFLKIMFSYNNKELIINETVPNRFSPKSPDKAHLNLHINSLELGDSAVYFCASSRAQGSGYTFGSGTRLTVV.

This clonotype was counted only a few times. The chain employs TRBV9 and TRBJ1-2, with D possibly being TRBD1 (6 bases). There are 14 residues in the CDR3. Germline V gene sequence: CDR1 SGDLS, CDR2 YYNGEE. V was shortened by 3 bases and J by 4 bases, with 13 bases between the two germline ends. CDR3 sequence reads: CASSGFQDSYGYTF. As DNA, the CDR3 is TGTGCCAGCAGCGGATTTCAGGACAGCTATGGCTACACCTTC.

There are a few counts of this clonotype. The rearrangement links TRBV29-1 to TRBJ2-3, with D tentatively TRBD2 (5 bases). Trimming took off 4 bases at V and 0 bases at J, with 11 bases between the two ends. The V gene's germline CDR1 is SQVTM and CDR2 ANQGSEA. The CDR3 spans 14 residues. The CDR3 region has the DNA TGCAGCGTTGGGGAGATTAGCAGCACAGATACGCAGTATTTT. This codes for CSVGEISSTDTQYF.

The table lists this clonotype with many counts. As DNA, the CDR3 is TGTGCCAGCAGCACCAGGGTTGACACTGAAGCTTTCTTT. The encoded protein is CASSTRVDTEAFF. V gene TRBV11-2 combines with J gene TRBJ1-1, with D possibly being TRBD1 (5 bases). V lost 5 bases and J 3 bases, leaving 10 bases between the germline ends. The germline V gene encodes CDR1 SGHAT and CDR2 FQNNGV. The CDR3 loop spans 13 amino acids.

There are many counts of this clonotype. The gene calls are TRBV5-1 and TRBJ2-3; TRBD2 is a possible D gene (7 bases). The V and J ends lost 7 bases and 4 bases respectively, with 16 bases between them. The CDR3 covers 14 residues. CDR1 is SGHRS and CDR2 is YFSETQ in the germline V gene. The CDR3 DNA reads TGCGCCAGCTCCTTGGGGGGGGCTTCAGATACGCAGTATTTT. As protein: CASSLGGASDTQYF.

This clonotype occurred many times. The chain carries TRBV20-1 and TRBJ2-1; D ambiguous. Germline V gives CDR1 DFQATT, CDR2 SNEGSKA (reference sequence). This CDR3 has 13 residues. The V and J ends lost 5 bases and 9 bases respectively, with 17 bases between them. CDR3 coding DNA: TGCAGTGCTCCCCTAGGAGTGGGCCGTGAGCAGTTCTTC. Translated, it gives CSAPLGVGREQFF.

The CDR3 protein is CASSFRAVSSTDTQYF. The CDR3 DNA sequence: TGTGCCAGCAGCTTCCGAGCGGTTTCTAGCACAGATACGCAGTATTTT. The V call is TRBV7-3, the J call TRBJ2-3; perhaps TRBD2 as D (5 bases). Germline CDR1 SGHTA, CDR2 FQGTGA. V gave up 3 bases and J gave up 0 bases, with 13 bases separating them. The CDR3 runs to 16 residues. Variable domain in full (rest from reference TRBV7-3 and TRBJ2-3): GAGVSQTPSNKVTEKGKYVELRCDPISGHTALYWYRQSLGQGPEFLIYFQGTGAADDSGLPNDRFFAVRPEGSVSTLKIQRTERGDSAVYLCASSFRAVSSTDTQYFGPGTRLTVL.

The V gene is TRBV20-1, the J gene TRBJ1-1; 9 nucleotides agree with TRBD1. The CDR3 has 18 amino acids. With V trimmed by 3 bases and J by 0 bases, 14 bases remained unmatched. The V gene's germline CDR1 is DFQATT and CDR2 SNEGSKA (reference sequence). The CDR3 DNA reads TGCAGTGCTAGGGTCCCGGGACAGGGTCGGGGGGTGAACACTGAAGCTTTCTTT. Encoded protein: CSARVPGQGRGVNTEAFF.

The J gene is TRBJ1-6, the V gene TRBV4-3; no clear D gene. This CDR3 has 15 amino acids. Trimming shortened V by 0 bases and J by 10 bases, and 13 bases separated the two germline ends. Per germline, CDR1 LGHNA and CDR2 YSLEER. The CDR3 coding sequence is TGCGCCAGCAGCCAAGAGTTGTGGCTCTCCTCACCCCTCCACTTT. Translated: CASSQELWLSSPLHF.

The table lists this clonotype with a few counts. V and J are TRBV7-9 and TRBJ1-1, with 7 bases lining up with TRBD1. The J segment lost 8 bases and the V segment lost 4 bases, leaving 10 bases of the junction unmatched. Germline CDR1 SEHNR, CDR2 FQNEAQ (reference sequence). This CDR3 is 14 amino acids long. Written as DNA, the CDR3 is TGTGCCAGCAGCTCCCGGGACAGCAGGGGGGAAGCTTTCTTT. Amino acids: CASSSRDSRGEAFF.

The chain uses TRBV19 and TRBJ1-1, with 12 nucleotides matching TRBD1. With 7 bases clipped from V and 3 bases from J, the junction kept 6 bases outside the gene matches. CDR1 and CDR2 (germline): LNHDA, SQIVND (reference sequence). This CDR3 comprises 15 residues. CDR3 region: CASKGQGARYTEAFF. DNA of the CDR3: TGTGCCAGTAAGGGACAGGGGGCGAGGTACACTGAAGCTTTCTTT.

This clonotype was seen many times. The chain uses TRBV7-3 and TRBJ1-1; maybe TRBD1 (6 bases). Per germline, CDR1 SGHTA and CDR2 FQGTGA. The V end was cut by 4 bases, the J end by 2 bases, with 8 bases between. This CDR3 spans 13 amino acids. CDR3 sequence (DNA): TGTGCCAGCAGCTCGGACAGCAACACTGAAGCTTTCTTT. Translated, it gives CASSSDSNTEAFF.

The rearrangement uses TRBV6-5 and TRBJ1-1; D not certain. The CDR3 length is 13 residues. V was clipped by 6 bases and J by 0 bases, with 8 bases between them. Germline assignment: CDR1 MNHEY and CDR2 SVGAGI. The CDR3 sequence: CASRPHMNTEAFF. CDR3 nucleotide sequence: TGTGCCAGCAGACCCCACATGAACACTGAAGCTTTCTTT.

The rearrangement links TRBV29-1 to TRBJ2-1; 7 bases fit TRBD2. CDR3 size: 13 residues. CDR1 and CDR2 from the germline V gene are SQVTM and ANQGSEA. With V trimmed by 6 bases and J by 12 bases, 14 bases remained unmatched. CDR3 protein: CSVGEGRAAGQFF. The CDR3 bases are TGCAGCGTGGGGGAGGGTCGAGCGGCTGGGCAGTTCTTC.

This chain connects TRBV5-1 to TRBJ2-1, with TRBD2 as a possible D gene (5 bases). V shed 0 bases and J shed 3 bases, with 13 bases lying between them. The CDR3 is made up of 16 amino acids. CDR1 is SGHRS, CDR2 YFSETQ, per germline. In DNA form, the CDR3 reads TGCGCCAGCAGCTTGGAGGTGCGGGCGATCTACAATGAGCAGTTCTTC. Protein product: CASSLEVRAIYNEQFF. Full variable domain (rest looked up from reference TRBV5-1 and TRBJ2-1): KAGVTQTPRYLIKTRGQQVTLSCSPISGHRSVSWYQQTPGQGLQFLFEYFSETQRNKGNFPGRFSGRQFSNSRSEMNVSTLELGDSALYLCASSLEVRAIYNEQFFGPGTRLTVL.

The gene calls are TRBV11-2 and TRBJ2-2; the match to TRBD1 covers 12 bases. Germline trimming cut 5 bases from V and 6 bases from J; bases unmatched to any gene: 10. Germline V CDR1 and CDR2: SGHAT, FQNNGV. CDR3 size: 17 residues. CDR3 region: CASSRNRDRGRAGELFF. The CDR3 DNA sequence: TGTGCCAGCAGCCGAAACCGGGACAGGGGGCGCGCCGGGGAGCTGTTTTTT.